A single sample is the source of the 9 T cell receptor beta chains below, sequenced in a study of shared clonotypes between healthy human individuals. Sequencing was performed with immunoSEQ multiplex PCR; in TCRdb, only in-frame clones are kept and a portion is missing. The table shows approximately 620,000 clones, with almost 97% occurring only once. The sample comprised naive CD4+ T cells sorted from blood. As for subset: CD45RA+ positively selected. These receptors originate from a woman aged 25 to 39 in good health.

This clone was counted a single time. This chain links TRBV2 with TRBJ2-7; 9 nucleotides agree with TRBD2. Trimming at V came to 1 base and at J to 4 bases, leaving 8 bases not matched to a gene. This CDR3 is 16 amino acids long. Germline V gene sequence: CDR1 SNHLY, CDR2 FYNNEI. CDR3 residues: CASSEGRSGGRYEQYF. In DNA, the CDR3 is TGTGCCAGCAGTGAAGGGCGTAGCGGGGGAAGGTACGAGCAGTACTTC.

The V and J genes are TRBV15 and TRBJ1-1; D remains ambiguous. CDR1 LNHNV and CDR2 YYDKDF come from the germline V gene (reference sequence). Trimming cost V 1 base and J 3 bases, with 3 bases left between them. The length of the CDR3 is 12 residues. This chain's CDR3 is CATSRGYTEAFF. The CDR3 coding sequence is TGTGCCACCAGCAGAGGCTACACTGAAGCTTTCTTT.

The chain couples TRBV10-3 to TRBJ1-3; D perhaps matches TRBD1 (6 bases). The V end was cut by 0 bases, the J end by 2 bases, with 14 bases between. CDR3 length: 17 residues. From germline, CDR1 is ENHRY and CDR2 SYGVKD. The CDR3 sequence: CAISESMGGRTGNTIYF. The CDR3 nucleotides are TGTGCCATCAGTGAGTCGATGGGGGGCAGGACTGGAAACACCATATATTTT.

CDR3 sequence (DNA): TGCGCCAGCAGCTTGGAATTGGCAGGGGTCTACGAGCAGTACTTC. As protein: CASSLELAGVYEQYF. The genes are TRBV5-1 and TRBJ2-7, with D tentatively TRBD1 (6 bases). The V end was cut by 0 bases, the J end by 3 bases, with 13 bases between. The CDR3 length is 15 residues. Germline V gene sequence: CDR1 SGHRS, CDR2 YFSETQ.

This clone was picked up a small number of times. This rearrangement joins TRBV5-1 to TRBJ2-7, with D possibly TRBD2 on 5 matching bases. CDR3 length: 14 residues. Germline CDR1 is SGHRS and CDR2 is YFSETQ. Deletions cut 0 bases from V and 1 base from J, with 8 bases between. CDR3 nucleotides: TGCGCCAGCAGCTTGGTGGAGGTTTCCTACGAGCAGTACTTC. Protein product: CASSLVEVSYEQYF.

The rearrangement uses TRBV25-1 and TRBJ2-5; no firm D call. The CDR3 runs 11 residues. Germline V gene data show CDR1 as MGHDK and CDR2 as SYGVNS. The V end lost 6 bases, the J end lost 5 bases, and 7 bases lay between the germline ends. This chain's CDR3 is CASRMTETQYF. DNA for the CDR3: TGTGCCAGCAGGATGACGGAGACCCAGTACTTC.

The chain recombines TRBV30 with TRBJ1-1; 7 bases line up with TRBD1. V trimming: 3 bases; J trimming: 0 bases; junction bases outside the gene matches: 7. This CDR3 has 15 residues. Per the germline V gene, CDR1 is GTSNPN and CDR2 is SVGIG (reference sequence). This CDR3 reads CAWSHPTGVNTEAFF. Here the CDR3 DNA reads TGTGCCTGGAGCCACCCAACAGGGGTGAACACTGAAGCTTTCTTT.

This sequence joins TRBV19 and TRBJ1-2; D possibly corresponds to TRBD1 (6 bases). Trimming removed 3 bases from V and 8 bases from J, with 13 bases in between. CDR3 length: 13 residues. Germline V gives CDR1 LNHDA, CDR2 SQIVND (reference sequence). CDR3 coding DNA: TGTGCCAGTAGTATTGGTGGGGGGCGAGGCTACACCTTC. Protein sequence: CASSIGGGRGYTF.

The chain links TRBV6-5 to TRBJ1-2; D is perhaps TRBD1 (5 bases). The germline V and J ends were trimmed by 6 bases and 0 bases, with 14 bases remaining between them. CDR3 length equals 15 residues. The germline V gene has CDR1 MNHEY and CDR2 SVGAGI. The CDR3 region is CASRQQDYTNYGYTF. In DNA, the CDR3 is TGTGCCAGCAGGCAACAGGATTACACTAACTATGGCTACACCTTC.